This TCR beta chain emerged from a study of OX40 agonist ivuxolimab in advanced cancers. About the research overall: Patients received the agonistic anti-OX40 (CD134) antibody ivuxolimab. General observations from the study: Partial responders at 0.1-3.0 mg/kg had among the lowest clonal expansion. Dosing at 0.1 to 3.0 mg/kg was accompanied by clonal expansion of CD4+ and CD8+ blood T cells by week 6.

V was trimmed by 2 bases and J by 2 bases, leaving 10 bases between them. Germline assignment: CDR1 SGDLS and CDR2 YYNGEE. The CDR3 has 14 residues. Using immunoSEQ multiplex PCR, the repertoire was profiled, and TCRdb retains in-frame clones only, with some absent. The table has around 80,000 clones, around nine tenths seen once; the top ten hold about 0.2%. No patient had autoimmune disease or received systemic immunosuppression. In regard to this clone: Its target is unknown.

This receptor was taken from an adult with an advanced solid tumor such as melanoma, head and neck, liver or kidney cancer. The rearrangement links TRBV9 to TRBJ1-1, with D possibly TRBD1 on 5 matching bases. The sample consisted of CD4+ or CD8+ T cells sorted from blood, taken in a trial of the OX40 agonist ivuxolimab. CDR3: CASSVRGGNTEAFF. In DNA, the CDR3 is TGTGCCAGCAGCGTCCGGGGCGGTAACACTGAAGCTTTCTTT. The full variable domain, rest sourced from reference TRBV9 and TRBJ1-1, is DSGVTQTPKHLITATGQRVTLRCSPRSGDLSVYWYQQSLDQGLQFLIQYYNGEERAKGNILERFSAQQFPDLHSELNLSSLELGDSALYFCASSVRGGNTEAFFGQGTRLTVV.